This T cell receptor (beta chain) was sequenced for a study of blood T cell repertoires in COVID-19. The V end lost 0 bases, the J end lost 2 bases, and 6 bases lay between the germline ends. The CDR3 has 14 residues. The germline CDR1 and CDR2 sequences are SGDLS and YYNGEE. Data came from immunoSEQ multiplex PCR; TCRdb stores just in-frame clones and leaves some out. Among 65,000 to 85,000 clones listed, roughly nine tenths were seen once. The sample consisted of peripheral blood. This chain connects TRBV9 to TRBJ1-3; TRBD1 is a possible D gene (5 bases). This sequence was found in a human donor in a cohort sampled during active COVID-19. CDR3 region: CASSVDRTGNTIYF. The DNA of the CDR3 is TGTGCCAGCAGCGTAGACAGGACTGGAAACACCATATATTTT.